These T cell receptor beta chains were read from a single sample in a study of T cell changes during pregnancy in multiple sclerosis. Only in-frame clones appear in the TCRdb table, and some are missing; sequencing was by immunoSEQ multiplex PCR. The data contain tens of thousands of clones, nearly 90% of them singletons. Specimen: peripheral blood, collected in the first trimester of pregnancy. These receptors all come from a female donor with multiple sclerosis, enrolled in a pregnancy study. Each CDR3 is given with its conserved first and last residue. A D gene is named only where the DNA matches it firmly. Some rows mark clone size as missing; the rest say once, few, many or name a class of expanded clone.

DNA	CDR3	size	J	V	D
TGCGCCAGCAGACCAGGACAGGGAGGTGAAAAACTGTTTTTT	CASRPGQGGEKLFF	NA	TRBJ1-4	TRBV5-1	TRBD1
TGTGCCAGCAGTGGGCAGGGGGGAACTGAAGCTTTCTTT	CASSGQGGTEAFF	NA	TRBJ1-1	TRBV2	TRBD1
TGTGCCAGCTCACCTATGGACAGGGACTATGGCTACACCTTC	CASSPMDRDYGYTF	few	TRBJ1-2	TRBV18	TRBD1
TGCAGCGTTGGGACAGACCAAGAGACCCAGTACTTC	CSVGTDQETQYF	NA	TRBJ2-5	TRBV29-1	NA
TGTGCCAGTTCCAACAGGGGGCGCGGTCAGCCCCAGCATTTT	CASSNRGRGQPQHF	NA	TRBJ1-5	TRBV19	TRBD1
TGTGCCAGCAGTTGGGGACAGGGGACCAATGAGCAGTTCTTC	CASSWGQGTNEQFF	NA	TRBJ2-1	TRBV27	TRBD1
TGTGCCAGCAGCTTAGGACACTTTTTGGGGTTCTTC	CASSLGHFLGFF	NA	TRBJ2-1	TRBV7-9	NA
TGTGCCAGCTCACCACCCGGGACTCCGCTCTACGAGCAGTACTTC	CASSPPGTPLYEQYF	NA	TRBJ2-7	TRBV18	NA
TGCGCCAGCAGTGAGTCGACCGGGACTAGCGGGAGTTTTGGGCAGTTCTTC	CASSESTGTSGSFGQFF	few	TRBJ2-1	TRBV10-2	TRBD2
TGCAGCGGGAGCGGGAGGCGCACAGATACGCAGTATTTT	CSGSGRRTDTQYF	NA	TRBJ2-3	TRBV29-1	TRBD2
TGTGCCAGCAGCCCCCTCGGGGAGCAGTACTTC	CASSPLGEQYF	NA	TRBJ2-7	TRBV7-2	NA
TGTGCCAGCAGCTTAGCGACTGGGAGCTCCTACAATGAGCAGTTCTTC	CASSLATGSSYNEQFF	NA	TRBJ2-1	TRBV7-2	NA
TGTGCCAGCAGTCGCGGACAGGTAGCATCCTACGAGCAGTACTTC	CASSRGQVASYEQYF	NA	TRBJ2-7	TRBV27	TRBD1
TGTGCCAGCAGCTTAGTGTGGGCGGGAGGAGTGAACGAGCAGTACTTC	CASSLVWAGGVNEQYF	once	TRBJ2-7	TRBV11-2	TRBD2
TGCGCCAGCAGCCCACTAGGGGGGGCGAACTATGGCTACACCTTC	CASSPLGGANYGYTF	NA	TRBJ1-2	TRBV5-1	NA
TGTGCCAGCTCACCACCGGGACAGGGAGCCACCTACGAGCAGTACTTC	CASSPPGQGATYEQYF	NA	TRBJ2-7	TRBV18	TRBD1
TGTGCCACCAGCACGGGACAGGGGGCGGGCGGGGAGCTGTTTTTT	CATSTGQGAGGELFF	NA	TRBJ2-2	TRBV15	TRBD1
TGCGCCAGCAGACCCGGGACTAGCGAAGAGACCCAGTACTTC	CASRPGTSEETQYF	NA	TRBJ2-5	TRBV5-1	TRBD2
TGCGCCAGCAGCTTGGCGTCGACTCCCTACGAGCAGTACTTC	CASSLASTPYEQYF	NA	TRBJ2-7	TRBV5-1	NA
TGTGCCAGCAGTTTTGACAGGGGGAGTGAAAAACTGTTTTTT	CASSFDRGSEKLFF	NA	TRBJ1-4	TRBV5-6	TRBD1
TGCGCCAGCAGCCTTGACGGGAGGGATGGCAACGTCCTGACTTTC	CASSLDGRDGNVLTF	NA	TRBJ2-6	TRBV4-3	TRBD2
TGCGCCAGCAGTGAAAGTGGGGCAGGCGAGCAGTACTTC	CASSESGAGEQYF	few	TRBJ2-7	TRBV10-1	NA
TGTGCCATCAGCCTCAGGGAGGCTTCAACTAATGAAAAACTGTTTTTT	CAISLREASTNEKLFF	NA	TRBJ1-4	TRBV10-3	NA
TGTGCCAGCAGCCCAAGACAGGGGGCGCGCATGGATGAAAAACTGTTTTTT	CASSPRQGARMDEKLFF	NA	TRBJ1-4	TRBV7-9	TRBD1
TGTGCCAGCAGCTTAGAGACGGGAGCTCTAGAGACCCAGTACTTC	CASSLETGALETQYF	once	TRBJ2-5	TRBV7-2	NA
TGTGCCAGCAGCTCCGGGACAGTCTTAGAGACCCAGTACTTC	CASSSGTVLETQYF	NA	TRBJ2-5	TRBV5-8	TRBD1
TGTGCCAGCAACCCGGGACAGGCTAATTATGGCTACACCTTC	CASNPGQANYGYTF	NA	TRBJ1-2	TRBV5-4	TRBD1
TGTGCCAGCAGCTTAATAGCCTACGAGCAGTACTTC	CASSLIAYEQYF	NA	TRBJ2-7	TRBV7-2	NA
TGTGCCAGCAGCATTCCGACTAGCGGAGGGGCCTACGAGCAGTACTTC	CASSIPTSGGAYEQYF	NA	TRBJ2-7	TRBV13	TRBD2
TGTGCCAGCAGCTCCTGGGACAGGGGCACCGGGGAGCTGTTTTTT	CASSSWDRGTGELFF	NA	TRBJ2-2	TRBV7-9	TRBD1
TGTGCCAGCAGCTTGGGGCAGGGCATCACAGATACGCAGTATTTT	CASSLGQGITDTQYF	NA	TRBJ2-3	TRBV5-5	NA
TGTGCCAGCAGCCCGAGGACAGGGACTGGCGAGCAGTACTTC	CASSPRTGTGEQYF	once	TRBJ2-7	TRBV5-4	TRBD1
TGCGCCAGCAGCTCGGACAGGGGGATCTCCTACGAGCAGTACTTC	CASSSDRGISYEQYF	NA	TRBJ2-7	TRBV5-1	TRBD1
TGTGCCAGCAGCCCAAAGGACTACCTACAAGAGACCCAGTACTTC	CASSPKDYLQETQYF	NA	TRBJ2-5	TRBV7-2	NA
TGTGCCAGCAGCTCCAATCGGGACTCTGATACGCAGTATTTT	CASSSNRDSDTQYF	NA	TRBJ2-3	TRBV7-8	NA
TGCGCCAGCAGCCAGGGGACAGGGCGTGAAAAACTGTTTTTT	CASSQGTGREKLFF	NA	TRBJ1-4	TRBV4-1	TRBD1
TGCGCCAGCACTGTACGGGGAAGCGACACTGAAGCTTTCTTT	CASTVRGSDTEAFF	NA	TRBJ1-1	TRBV5-1	NA
TGTGCCAGTAGCCAAAGCAGCGAAAACACTGAAGCTTTCTTT	CASSQSSENTEAFF	NA	TRBJ1-1	TRBV19	NA
TGTGCCACCCGGGGGGCTTTCTTT	CATRGAFF	NA	TRBJ1-1	TRBV15	NA
TGCGCCAGCAGCCAAGTTTTTGAGTTAGCCTACAACTACGAGCAGTACTTC	CASSQVFELAYNYEQYF	NA	TRBJ2-7	TRBV4-1	NA
TGCGCCAGCTGCACCGGGACTAGCGGGAGTTACGAGCAGTACTTC	CASCTGTSGSYEQYF	NA	TRBJ2-7	TRBV5-1	TRBD2
TGTGCCAGCAATCCTAGCGGGACTAATGAGCAGTACTTC	CASNPSGTNEQYF	NA	TRBJ2-7	TRBV28	TRBD2
TGTGCCAGCAGCGAAAACGGTGGGCGAGAGACCCAGTACTTC	CASSENGGRETQYF	NA	TRBJ2-5	TRBV25-1	NA
TGTGCCAGCACCCGGGACTTTAACATTCAGTACTTC	CASTRDFNIQYF	NA	TRBJ2-4	TRBV6-1	NA
TGTGCCTGGAGTGTACGTCGACAGCCCGGGGAGCTGTTTTTT	CAWSVRRQPGELFF	NA	TRBJ2-2	TRBV30	NA
TGTGCCAGCTCACCATTCGTCCTAGCGGATTCTCAAGAGACCCAGTACTTC	CASSPFVLADSQETQYF	NA	TRBJ2-5	TRBV18	TRBD2
TGTGCCAGCAGCCAAGATAGGACGGCCGGGGAGAACACTGAAGCTTTCTTT	CASSQDRTAGENTEAFF	NA	TRBJ1-1	TRBV14	NA
TGTGCCCATAGGGGACAGCAGAACACTGAAGCTTTCTTT	CAHRGQQNTEAFF	few	TRBJ1-1	TRBV2	TRBD1
TGTGCCAGCAGTGAATCTGGAGCGGGACCCCAAGAGACCCAGTACTTC	CASSESGAGPQETQYF	NA	TRBJ2-5	TRBV25-1	TRBD2
TGTGCCAGCAGCTTAGTACAGGGAAGGTTTACGAACACTGAAGCTTTCTTT	CASSLVQGRFTNTEAFF	once	TRBJ1-1	TRBV7-6	NA